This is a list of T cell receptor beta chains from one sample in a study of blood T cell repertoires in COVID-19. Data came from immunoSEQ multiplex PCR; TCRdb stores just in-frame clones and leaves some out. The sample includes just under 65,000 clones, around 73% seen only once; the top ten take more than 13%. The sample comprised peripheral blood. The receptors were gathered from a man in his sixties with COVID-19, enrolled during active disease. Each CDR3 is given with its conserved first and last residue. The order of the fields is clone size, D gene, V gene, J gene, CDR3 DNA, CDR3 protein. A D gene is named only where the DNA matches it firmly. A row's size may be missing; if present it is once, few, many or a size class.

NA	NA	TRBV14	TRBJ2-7	TGTGCCAGCAGTGAGGCGGGGCGGACCTACGAGCAGTACTTC	CASSEAGRTYEQYF
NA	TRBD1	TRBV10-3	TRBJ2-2	TGTGCCATCACCCAGGGACAGGCTAACACCGGGGAGCTGTTTTTT	CAITQGQANTGELFF
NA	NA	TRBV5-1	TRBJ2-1	TGCGCCAGCAGCTATGACAAATCCTTAAGGGGTGAGCAGTTCTTC	CASSYDKSLRGEQFF
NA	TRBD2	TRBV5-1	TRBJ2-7	TGCGCCAGCAGCTTGGAGTACGGGGGGGAGCAGTACTTC	CASSLEYGGEQYF
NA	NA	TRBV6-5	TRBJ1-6	TGTGCCAGCAAGCGGGGGAGCTCCTATAATTCACCCCTCCACTTT	CASKRGSSYNSPLHF
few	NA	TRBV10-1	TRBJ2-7	TGCGCCAGCAAGAGGGATGCCTACGAGCAGTACTTC	CASKRDAYEQYF
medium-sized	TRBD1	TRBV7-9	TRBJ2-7	TGTGCCAGCAGCTTAGCCTTTCTCGGGACAGGGGCTGAGCAGTACTTC	CASSLAFLGTGAEQYF
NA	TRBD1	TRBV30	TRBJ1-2	TGTGCCTGGACCGGGACAGGACCCTATGGCTACACCTTC	CAWTGTGPYGYTF
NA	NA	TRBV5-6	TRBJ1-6	TGTGCCAGCAGCTATTCTAGCTCCTATAATTCACCCCTCCACTTT	CASSYSSSYNSPLHF
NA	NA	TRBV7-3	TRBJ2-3	TGTGCCAGCAGCTTAAGTATGAGTGATACGCAGTATTTT	CASSLSMSDTQYF
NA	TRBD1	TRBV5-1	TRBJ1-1	TGCGCCAGCAGCCCCATGGGGGACAGAGACACTGAAGCTTTCTTT	CASSPMGDRDTEAFF
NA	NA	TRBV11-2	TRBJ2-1	TGTGCCAGCAGCTTAGAACAATTCAATGAGCAGTTCTTC	CASSLEQFNEQFF
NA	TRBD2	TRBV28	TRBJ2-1	TGTGCCAGCAGTTTAGCTAGCGGGAGGGCCACTGGTGAGCAGTTCTTC	CASSLASGRATGEQFF
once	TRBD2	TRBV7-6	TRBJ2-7	TGTGCCAGCAGCTTAGGGCCTTCTAGCGGGAGTTTGGGCTCCTACGAGCAGTACTTC	CASSLGPSSGSLGSYEQYF
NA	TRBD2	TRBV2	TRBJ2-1	TGTGCCAGCAGTCCTGGACTAGCGGGGGGGTGGTTCTTC	CASSPGLAGGWFF
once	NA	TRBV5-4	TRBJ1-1	TGTGCCAGCAGCTCCCCAGGGTTTACTGAAGCTTTCTTT	CASSSPGFTEAFF
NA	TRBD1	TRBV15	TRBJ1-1	TGTGCCACCAGCAGACTCGGACAGGGAGGTGAAGCTTTCTTT	CATSRLGQGGEAFF
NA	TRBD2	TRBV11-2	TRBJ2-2	TGTGCCAGCAGCGCGGGACTAGCGGGGCCCGGGGAGCTGTTTTTT	CASSAGLAGPGELFF
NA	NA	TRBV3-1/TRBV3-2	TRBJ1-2	TGTGCCAGCAGCGTTCAGGGGTTGTTGAACTATGGCTACACCTTC	CASSVQGLLNYGYTF
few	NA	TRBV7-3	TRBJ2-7	TGTGCCAGCAGCTTAACGCAGGGCGACGAGCAGTACTTC	CASSLTQGDEQYF
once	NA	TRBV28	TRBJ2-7	TGTGCCAGCTTCGGGGACACCTCGTCCTACGAGCAGTACTTC	CASFGDTSSYEQYF
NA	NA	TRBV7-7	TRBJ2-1	TGTGCCAGCAGCCGCGGGACGTCTACTTACAATGAGCAGTTCTTC	CASSRGTSTYNEQFF
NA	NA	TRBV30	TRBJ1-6	TGTGCCTGGAGTGTAAAACCGGTTATGCCCCTCCACTTT	CAWSVKPVMPLHF
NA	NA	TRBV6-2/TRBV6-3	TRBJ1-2	TGTGCCAGCAGCCGGCCAGGGTTATCCTATGGCTACACCTTC	CASSRPGLSYGYTF
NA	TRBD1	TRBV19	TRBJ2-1	TGTGCCAGTAGTACAAACAGGGGGCCTGGTGAGCAGTTCTTC	CASSTNRGPGEQFF
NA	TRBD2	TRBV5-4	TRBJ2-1	TGTGCCAGCAGCTTGCGGGGGGGGCGGTACAATGAGCAGTTCTTC	CASSLRGGRYNEQFF
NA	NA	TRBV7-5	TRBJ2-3	TGTGTCAGAAGCTTAAGTAGAGCCACAGATACGCAGTATTTT	CVRSLSRATDTQYF
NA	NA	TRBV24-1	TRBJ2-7	TGTGCCACCAGTGATAACAGTTACGAGCAGTACTTC	CATSDNSYEQYF
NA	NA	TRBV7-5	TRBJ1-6	TGTGTCAGAAGCTTAGAGGAGGACAGCGAAAATTCACCCCTCCACTTT	CVRSLEEDSENSPLHF
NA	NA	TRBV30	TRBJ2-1	TGTGCCTGGACGCTACGGGGATTATACAATGAGCAGTTCTTC	CAWTLRGLYNEQFF
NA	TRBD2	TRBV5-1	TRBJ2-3	TGCGCCAGCAGCTTGGAGGGACTAGCGGGGGTAGATACGCAGTATTTT	CASSLEGLAGVDTQYF
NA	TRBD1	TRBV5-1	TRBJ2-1	TGCGCCAGCAGCCTCCGGACAGGGGGCAATGAGCAGTTCTTC	CASSLRTGGNEQFF
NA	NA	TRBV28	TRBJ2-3	TGTGCCAGCAGTTTCGGTCTTTGGACAGATACGCAGTATTTT	CASSFGLWTDTQYF
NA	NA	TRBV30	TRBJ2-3	TGTGCCTGGAGCGCTAAGGAGGATACGCAGTATTTT	CAWSAKEDTQYF
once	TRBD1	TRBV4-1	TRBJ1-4	TGCGCCAGCAGCCATCAACAGGGGTCGAATGAAAAACTGTTTTTT	CASSHQQGSNEKLFF
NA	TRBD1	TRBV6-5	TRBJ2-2	TGTGCCAGCAAAGGGACAGGGGGAACCGGGGAGCTGTTTTTT	CASKGTGGTGELFF